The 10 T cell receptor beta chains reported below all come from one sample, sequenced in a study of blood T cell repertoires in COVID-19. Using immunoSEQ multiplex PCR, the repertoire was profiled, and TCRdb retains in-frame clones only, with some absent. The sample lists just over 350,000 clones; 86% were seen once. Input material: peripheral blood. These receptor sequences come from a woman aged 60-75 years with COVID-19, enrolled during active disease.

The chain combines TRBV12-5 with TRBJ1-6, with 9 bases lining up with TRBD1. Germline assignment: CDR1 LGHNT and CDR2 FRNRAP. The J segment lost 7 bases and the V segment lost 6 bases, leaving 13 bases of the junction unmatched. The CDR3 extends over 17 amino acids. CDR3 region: CASGLFLRDRVNSPLHF. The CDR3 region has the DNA TGTGCTAGTGGCTTGTTCCTCCGGGACAGGGTGAATTCACCCCTCCACTTT.

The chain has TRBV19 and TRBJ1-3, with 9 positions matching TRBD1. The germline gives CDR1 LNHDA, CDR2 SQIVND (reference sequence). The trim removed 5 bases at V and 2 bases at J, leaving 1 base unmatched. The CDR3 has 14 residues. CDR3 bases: TGTGCCAGTAGTCGGACAGGGGCTGGAAACACCATATATTTT. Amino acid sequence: CASSRTGAGNTIYF.

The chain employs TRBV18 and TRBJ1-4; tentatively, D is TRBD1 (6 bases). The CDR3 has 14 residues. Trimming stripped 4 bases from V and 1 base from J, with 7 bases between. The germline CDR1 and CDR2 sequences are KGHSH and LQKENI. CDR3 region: CASSLQGTNEKLFF. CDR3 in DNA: TGTGCCAGCTCACTACAGGGAACTAATGAAAAACTGTTTTTT.

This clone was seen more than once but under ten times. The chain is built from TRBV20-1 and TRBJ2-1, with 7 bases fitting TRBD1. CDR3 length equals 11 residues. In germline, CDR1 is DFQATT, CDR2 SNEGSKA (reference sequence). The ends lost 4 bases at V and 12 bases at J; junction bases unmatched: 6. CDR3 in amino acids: CSAKGGAGQFF. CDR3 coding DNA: TGCAGTGCTAAAGGGGGCGCAGGGCAGTTCTTC.

CDR3 nucleotides: TGTGCCAGCAGCTCCCCTGGGAGAAGCGGGGGGCGTAGCTACAGCACAGATACGCAGTATTTT. Translation gives CASSSPGRSGGRSYSTDTQYF. The chain joins TRBV7-3 to TRBJ2-3; 9 bases are a match to TRBD2. The V gene's germline CDR1 is SGHTA and CDR2 FQGTGA. J gave up 0 bases and V 4 bases, and 20 bases lay outside the gene matches. This CDR3 has 21 residues.

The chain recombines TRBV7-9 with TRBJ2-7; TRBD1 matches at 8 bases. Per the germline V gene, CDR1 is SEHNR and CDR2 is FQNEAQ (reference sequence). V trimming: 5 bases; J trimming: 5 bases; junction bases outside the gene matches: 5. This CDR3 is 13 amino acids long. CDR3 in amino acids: CASSPTQGDEQYF. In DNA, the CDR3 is TGTGCCAGCAGCCCAACACAGGGGGACGAGCAGTACTTC.

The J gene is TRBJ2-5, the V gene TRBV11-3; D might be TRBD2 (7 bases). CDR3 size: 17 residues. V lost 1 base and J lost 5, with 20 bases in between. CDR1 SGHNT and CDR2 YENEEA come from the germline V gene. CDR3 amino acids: CASSLAGLSGGRETQYF. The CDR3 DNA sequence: TGTGCCAGCAGCTTAGCGGGTCTGTCGGGGGGCCGGGAGACCCAGTACTTC.

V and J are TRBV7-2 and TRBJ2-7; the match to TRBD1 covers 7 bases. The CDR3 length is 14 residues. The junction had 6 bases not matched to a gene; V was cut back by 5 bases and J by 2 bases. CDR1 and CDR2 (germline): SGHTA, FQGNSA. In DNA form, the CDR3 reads TGTGCCAGCAGCCCGACCGGGACAGCCTACGAGCAGTACTTC. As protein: CASSPTGTAYEQYF.

CDR3 in amino acids: CASRSGTGGRSTEAFF. In nucleotides, the CDR3 is TGTGCCAGCCGTTCCGGGACAGGGGGCCGGAGCACTGAAGCTTTCTTT. This chain links TRBV19 with TRBJ1-1, with TRBD1 identical over 12 bases. V lost 9 bases to trimming and J lost 4 bases; unmatched junction nucleotides: 12. Germline CDR1 LNHDA, CDR2 SQIVND (reference sequence). This CDR3 has 16 residues.

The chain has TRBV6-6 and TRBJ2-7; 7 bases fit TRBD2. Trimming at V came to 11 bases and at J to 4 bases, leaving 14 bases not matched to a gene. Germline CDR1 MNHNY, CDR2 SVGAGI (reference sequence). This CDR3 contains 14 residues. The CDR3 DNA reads TGTGCCTCCTCCCGGGACCAGGGAGGGTACGAGCAGTACTTC. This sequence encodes CASSRDQGGYEQYF.